This T cell receptor beta chain was recovered during a study of T cells in Graves' hyperthyroidism and ophthalmopathy. Study context: Peripheral blood was obtained at initial diagnosis, preceding any treatment. Study outcomes and limitations: Most thyroid-expanded clonotypes above 0.001 were also found in blood.

This clonotype was seen ten or more times. The antigen is not known. CDR3 length: 14 amino acids. From germline, CDR1 is MNHNS and CDR2 SASEGT. Germline trimming cut 6 bases from V and 4 bases from J; bases unmatched to any gene: 6. Using RNA transcripts as the source, TCR beta CDR3 regions were amplified. First-round RT-PCR with HTBI primers amplified the TCR CDR3 region. MiXCR, run by TCRdb on the multiplex PCR reads, gives a single entry per CDR3 protein. This table holds 300,000 to 400,000 distinct CDR3 sequences, roughly 20% found once. More than 8.5 ml of fresh peripheral blood supplied the PBMCs.

The receptor was isolated from a man between 18 and 29 years old with Graves' ophthalmopathy. The sequencing input was blood. V gene TRBV6-1 combines with J gene TRBJ2-3; TRBD1 matches 8 bases. CDR3 sequence: CASRQGQGSDTQYF. The CDR3 DNA follows: TGTGCCAGCAGGCAAGGACAGGGTTCAGATACGCAGTATTTT.